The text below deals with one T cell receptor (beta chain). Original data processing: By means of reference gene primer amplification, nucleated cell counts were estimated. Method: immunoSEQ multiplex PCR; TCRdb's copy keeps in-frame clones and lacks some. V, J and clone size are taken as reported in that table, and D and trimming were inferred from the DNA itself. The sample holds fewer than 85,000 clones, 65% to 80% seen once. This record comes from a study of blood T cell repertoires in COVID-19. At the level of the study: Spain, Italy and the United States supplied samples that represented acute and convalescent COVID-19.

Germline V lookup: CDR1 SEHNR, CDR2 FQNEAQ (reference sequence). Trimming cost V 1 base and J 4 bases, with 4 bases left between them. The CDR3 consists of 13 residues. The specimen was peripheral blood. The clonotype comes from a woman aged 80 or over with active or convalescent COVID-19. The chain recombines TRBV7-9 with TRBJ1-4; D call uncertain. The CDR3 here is CASSLDSNEKLFF. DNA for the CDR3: TGTGCCAGCAGCTTAGACAGTAATGAAAAACTGTTTTTT.